The text below deals with one T cell receptor (beta chain). Its target is not known. The CDR3 loop spans 21 amino acids. Germline CDR1 and CDR2: SGHRS and YFSETQ. The germline V and J ends were trimmed by 1 base and 9 bases, with 37 bases remaining between them. These data come from a study of radiation and T cells in renal cell carcinoma. Time point in this sample: blood 4 weeks post-SBRT, at nephrectomy. Indicated treatment: 15 Gy SBRT to primary tumor, nephrectomy 4 weeks later. Nephrectomy followed 15 Gy stereotactic body radiation by 4 weeks. TCRdb's copy holds only in-frame clones and misses some; the assay was immunoSEQ multiplex PCR. The table shows tens of thousands of clones, with 81% occurring only once. Whole-study findings and limits: Pretreatment tumor biopsies were lacking, so baseline clonotypes are unknown.

The specimen comprised blood, sampled from a patient whose treatment included radiotherapy and nephrectomy. The chain uses TRBV5-1 and TRBJ1-2; tentatively, D is TRBD1 (6 bases). The receptor's source is a man in his sixties with renal cell carcinoma. The CDR3 here is CASSLRGGRHADLVQGDSYTF. As DNA, the CDR3 is TGCGCCAGCAGCTTGAGAGGGGGGAGGCACGCTGACCTAGTACAGGGTGACAGCTACACCTTC.